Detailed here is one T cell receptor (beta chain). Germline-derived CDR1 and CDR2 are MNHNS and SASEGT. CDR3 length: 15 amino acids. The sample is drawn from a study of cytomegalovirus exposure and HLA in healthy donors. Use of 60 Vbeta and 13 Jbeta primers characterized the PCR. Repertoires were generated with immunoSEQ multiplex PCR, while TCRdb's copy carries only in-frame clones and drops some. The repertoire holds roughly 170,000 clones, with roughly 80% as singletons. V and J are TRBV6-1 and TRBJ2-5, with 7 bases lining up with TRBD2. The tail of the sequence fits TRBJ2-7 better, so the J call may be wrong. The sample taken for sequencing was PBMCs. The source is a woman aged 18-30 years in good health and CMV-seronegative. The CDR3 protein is CASSVAGVDTYEQYF. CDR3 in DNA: TGTGCCAGCAGTGTCGCGGGGGTCGATACCTACGAGCAGTACTTC.